This T cell receptor (beta chain) was captured by sequencing in a study of T cell responses to AZD1222 COVID-19 vaccine. Findings and caveats of the study: Unmutated variant regions are reportedly targeted by nearly half of spike-specific TCRs. Sampling captured repertoires only after the peak T cell response. Once two AZD1222 doses were given, Spike-specific TCR breadth and depth went up. At study baseline, merely six AZD1222 recipients were seropositive.

TCRdb's table, derived via immunoSEQ multiplex PCR, lists solely in-frame clones and lacks some. The data contain some 130,000 clones, about nine tenths of them singletons. Looked up from germline, CDR1 is SGHTS and CDR2 is YDEGEE. The CDR3 contains 17 residues. Unmatched junction bases numbered 13, after V lost 6 bases and J lost 0 bases. About this clone itself: Antigen unknown.

The rearrangement joins TRBV5-8 to TRBJ2-7; TRBD2 matches 9 bases. The sequence was collected from an adult in good health. The starting material was peripheral blood, obtained on day 0 of AZD1222 vaccination. The CDR3 reads CASTPRGLATRSYEQYF. CDR3 DNA sequence: TGTGCCAGCACCCCCCGGGGACTAGCCACCCGCTCCTACGAGCAGTACTTC.